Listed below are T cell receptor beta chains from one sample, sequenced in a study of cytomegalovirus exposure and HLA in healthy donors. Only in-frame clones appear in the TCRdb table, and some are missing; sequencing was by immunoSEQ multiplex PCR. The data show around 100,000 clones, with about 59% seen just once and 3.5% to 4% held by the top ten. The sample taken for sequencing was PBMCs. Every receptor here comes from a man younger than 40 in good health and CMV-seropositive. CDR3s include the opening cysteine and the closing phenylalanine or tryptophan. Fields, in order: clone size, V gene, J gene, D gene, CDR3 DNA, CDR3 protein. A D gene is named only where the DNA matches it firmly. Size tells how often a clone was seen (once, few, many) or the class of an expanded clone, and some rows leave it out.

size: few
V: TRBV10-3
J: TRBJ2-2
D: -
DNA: TGTGCCATCAGTGAGGCCGGCGGGGCCCTCGGGGAGCTGTTTTTT
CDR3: CAISEAGGALGELFF

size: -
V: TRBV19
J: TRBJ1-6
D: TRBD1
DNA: TGTGCCAGTAGTATTACAGGGGATTCACCCCTCCACTTT
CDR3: CASSITGDSPLHF

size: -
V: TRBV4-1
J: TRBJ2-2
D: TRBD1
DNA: TGCGCCAGCAGCCAAACCATCGGGACAGGGGGCACCGGGGAGCTGTTTTTT
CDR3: CASSQTIGTGGTGELFF

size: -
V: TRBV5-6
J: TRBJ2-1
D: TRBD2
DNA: TGTGCCAGCAGCTTGGTTAGCGGGGGTTGGGGTGAGCAGTTCTTC
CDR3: CASSLVSGGWGEQFF

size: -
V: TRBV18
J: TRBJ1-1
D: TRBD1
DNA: TGTGCCAGCTCACCACCGGGACAGGGAGTAGCTTTCTTT
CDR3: CASSPPGQGVAFF

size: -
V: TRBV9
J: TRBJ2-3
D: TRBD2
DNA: TGTGCCAGCAGCGTCCTAGCGGGGGGGGCAGATACGCAGTATTTT
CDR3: CASSVLAGGADTQYF

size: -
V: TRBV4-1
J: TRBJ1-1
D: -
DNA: TGCGCCAGCAGTAGCATCTCTTTTGAAGCTTTCTTT
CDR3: CASSSISFEAFF

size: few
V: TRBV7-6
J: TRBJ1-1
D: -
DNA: TGTGCCAGCAGCTTAATGTCGGACACTGAAGCTTTCTTT
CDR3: CASSLMSDTEAFF

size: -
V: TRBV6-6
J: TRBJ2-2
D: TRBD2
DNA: TGTGCCAGCCAGCGGGGCCCCGGGGAGCTGTTTTTT
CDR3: CASQRGPGELFF

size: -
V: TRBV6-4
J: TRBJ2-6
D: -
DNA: TGTGCCAGCAGTGACTCGACAACTGGGGCCAACGTCCTGACTTTC
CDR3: CASSDSTTGANVLTF

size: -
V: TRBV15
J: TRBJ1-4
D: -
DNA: TGTGCCACCAGCGCAACAGCGGGAGGGGAAAAACTGTTTTTT
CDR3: CATSATAGGEKLFF

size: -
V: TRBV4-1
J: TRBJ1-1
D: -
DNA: TGCGCCAGCAGCCGAGATCAAGTCCGGGAAAAGAACGCTTTCTTT
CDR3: CASSRDQVREKNAFF

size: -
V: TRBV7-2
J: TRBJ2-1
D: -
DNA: TGTGCCAGCAGTTGGACATCCTACAATGAGCAGTTCTTC
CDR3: CASSWTSYNEQFF

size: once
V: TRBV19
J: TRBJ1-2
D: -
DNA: TGTGCCAGTAGTATAGTGCTCCAGGTATCAAACGGCTACACCTTC
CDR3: CASSIVLQVSNGYTF

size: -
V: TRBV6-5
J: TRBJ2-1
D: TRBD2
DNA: TGTGCCAGCAGTTACTCGAGCGGGGGGGAGAACAATGAGCAGTTCTTC
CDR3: CASSYSSGGENNEQFF

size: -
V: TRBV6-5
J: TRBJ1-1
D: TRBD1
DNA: TGTGCCAGCAGTTACTATACAGGGGTTACTGAAGCTTTCTTT
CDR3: CASSYYTGVTEAFF

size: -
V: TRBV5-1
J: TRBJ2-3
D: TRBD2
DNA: TGCGCCAGCAGCTCCCTCCCCGGGGGGGTCAGCACAGATACGCAGTATTTT
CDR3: CASSSLPGGVSTDTQYF

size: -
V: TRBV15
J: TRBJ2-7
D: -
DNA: TGTGCCACCAGCAGATCCGGCGGCGGGGTAGTGTACGAGCAGTACTTC
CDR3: CATSRSGGGVVYEQYF

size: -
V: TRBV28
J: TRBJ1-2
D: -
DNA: TGTGCCAGCAGTCTCGCCGCCGGGTACTATGGCTACACCTTC
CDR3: CASSLAAGYYGYTF

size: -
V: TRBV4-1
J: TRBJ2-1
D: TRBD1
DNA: TGCGCCAGCAGCCAAGAAGGGACAGGGGGCATTGAGCAGTTCTTC
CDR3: CASSQEGTGGIEQFF

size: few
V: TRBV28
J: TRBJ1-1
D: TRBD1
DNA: TGTGCCAGCAGCAGGGGGGGGACAGGGAACACTGAAGCTTTCTTT
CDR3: CASSRGGTGNTEAFF

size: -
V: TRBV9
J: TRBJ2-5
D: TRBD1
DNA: TGTGCCAGCAGCGTAGGGGTAGGGGGCGTCCAAGAGACCCAGTACTTC
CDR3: CASSVGVGGVQETQYF

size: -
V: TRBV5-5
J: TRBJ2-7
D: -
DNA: TGTGCCAGCAGCTTGGTTTACAGCCGATACTACGAGCAGTACTTC
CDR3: CASSLVYSRYYEQYF

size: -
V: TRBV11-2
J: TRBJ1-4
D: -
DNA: TGTGCCAGCAGCCCCGACACGTATAATGAAAAACTGTTTTTT
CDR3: CASSPDTYNEKLFF

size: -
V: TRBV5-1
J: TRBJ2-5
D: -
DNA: TGCGCCAGCAGCTTGGTGCCGGTCCAAGAGACCCAGTACTTC
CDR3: CASSLVPVQETQYF

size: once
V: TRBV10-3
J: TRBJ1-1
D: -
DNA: TGTGCCATCAGTGCCTTGAACACTGAAGCTTTCTTT
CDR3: CAISALNTEAFF

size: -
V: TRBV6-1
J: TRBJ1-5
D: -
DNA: TGTGCCAGCAGGACTATAGGAGGCCTGGGTGGGCCCCAGCATTTT
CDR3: CASRTIGGLGGPQHF

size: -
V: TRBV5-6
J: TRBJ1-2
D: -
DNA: TGTGCCAGCAGCTCTGCCAGTTTCTTTTCGGGAGGCTACACCTTC
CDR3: CASSSASFFSGGYTF

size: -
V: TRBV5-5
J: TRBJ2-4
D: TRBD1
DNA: TGTGCCAGCAGCTTAGAAGGGACAGATAAAAACATTCAGTACTTC
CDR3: CASSLEGTDKNIQYF

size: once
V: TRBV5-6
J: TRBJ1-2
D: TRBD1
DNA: TGTGCCAGCAGCGGGGACAGAGGCAACTATGGCTACGCCTTC
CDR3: CASSGDRGNYGYAF

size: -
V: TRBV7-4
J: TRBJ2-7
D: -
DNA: TGTGCCAGCAGCCCTCGACAGGGAGGTGGCGAGCAGTACTTC
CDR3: CASSPRQGGGEQYF

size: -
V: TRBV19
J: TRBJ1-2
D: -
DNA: TGTGCCAGTACCCGTGAGGGGGAGGGTGGCTACACCTTC
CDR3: CASTREGEGGYTF

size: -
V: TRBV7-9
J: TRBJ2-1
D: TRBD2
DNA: TGTGCCAGCAATAACGGACTAGCGGCGAACAATGAGCAGTTCTTC
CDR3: CASNNGLAANNEQFF

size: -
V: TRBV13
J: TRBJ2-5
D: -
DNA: TGTGCCAGCAAGGCCCGGAGGACTACTCAAGAGACCCAGTACTTC
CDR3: CASKARRTTQETQYF

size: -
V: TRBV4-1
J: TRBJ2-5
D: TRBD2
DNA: TGCGCCAGCAGCCAAGCCAGCGGGGGTGGTGAGACCCAGTACTTC
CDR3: CASSQASGGGETQYF

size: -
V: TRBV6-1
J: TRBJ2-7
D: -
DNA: TGTGCCAGCAGTGGGGGAGGCGGGGGCCGCTACGAGCAGTACTTC
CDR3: CASSGGGGGRYEQYF

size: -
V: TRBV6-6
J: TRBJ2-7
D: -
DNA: TGTGCCAGCAGACCCGGGGACTACGAGCAGTACTTC
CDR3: CASRPGDYEQYF

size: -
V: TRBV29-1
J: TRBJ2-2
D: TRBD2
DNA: TGCAGCGTTGAAGTAGCGGGGGGGCTGAACACCGGGGAGCTGTTTTTT
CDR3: CSVEVAGGLNTGELFF

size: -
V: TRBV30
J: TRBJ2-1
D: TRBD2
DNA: TGTGCCGGGCCTCGGACTAGCTACAATGAGCAGTTCTTC
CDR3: CAGPRTSYNEQFF

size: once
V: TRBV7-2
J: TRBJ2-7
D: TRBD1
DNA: TGTGCCAGCAGCCTAGGACAGGGGGCTCAAGAGCAGTACTTC
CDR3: CASSLGQGAQEQYF

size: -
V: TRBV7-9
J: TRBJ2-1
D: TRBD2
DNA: TGTTCCAGCAGCTTAGCACTAGCGGGAACCTACAATGAGCAGTTCTTC
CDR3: CSSSLALAGTYNEQFF

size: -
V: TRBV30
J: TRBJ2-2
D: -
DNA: TGTGCCTGGATCCCCGTTGCGAACACCGGGGAGCTGTTTTTT
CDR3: CAWIPVANTGELFF

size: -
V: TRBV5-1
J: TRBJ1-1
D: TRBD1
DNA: TGCGCCAGCAGCTTACAGGGGGCAAGTATGAAGAGTGGCACTGAAGCTTTCTTT
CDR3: CASSLQGASMKSGTEAFF

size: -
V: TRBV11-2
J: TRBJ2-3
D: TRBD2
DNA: TGTGCCAGCAGCTCCACTAGACTAGCGGGGTTCACAGATACGCAGTATTTT
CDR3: CASSSTRLAGFTDTQYF

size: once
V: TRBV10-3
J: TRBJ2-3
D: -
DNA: TGTGCCATCAGTGGGGCAGGTGATACGCAGTATTTT
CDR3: CAISGAGDTQYF

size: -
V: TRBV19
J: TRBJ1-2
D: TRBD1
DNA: TGTGCCAGTAGTGTGGGACAGAAAAACTATGGCTACACCTTC
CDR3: CASSVGQKNYGYTF

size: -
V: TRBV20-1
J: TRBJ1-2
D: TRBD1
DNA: TGCAGTCCGACAGGGGGCCATGGCTACACCTTC
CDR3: CSPTGGHGYTF

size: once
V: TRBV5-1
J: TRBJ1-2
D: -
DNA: TGCGCCAGCAGCTTGGCACAGCCTAACTATGGCTACACCTTC
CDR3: CASSLAQPNYGYTF

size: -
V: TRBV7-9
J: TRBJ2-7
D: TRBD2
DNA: TGTGCCAGCAGCTTCGGCGGGGGGGCCTACGAGCAGTACTTC
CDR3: CASSFGGGAYEQYF

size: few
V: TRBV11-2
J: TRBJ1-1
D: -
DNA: TGTGCCAGCAGCGCACTGGGACAGAACACTGAAGCTTTCTTT
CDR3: CASSALGQNTEAFF

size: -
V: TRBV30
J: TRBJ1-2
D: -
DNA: TGTGCCTGGAGGAGGGAGGTGTATGGCTACACCTTC
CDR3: CAWRREVYGYTF

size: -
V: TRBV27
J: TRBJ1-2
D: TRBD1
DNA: TGTGCCAGCAGCCCAGGGGGCGAGGCTGCTGGCTACACCTTC
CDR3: CASSPGGEAAGYTF

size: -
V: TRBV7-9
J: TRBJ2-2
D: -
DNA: TGTGCCAGCAGCCCCCTGCCAGCGGCGAACACCGGGGAGCTGTTTTTT
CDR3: CASSPLPAANTGELFF

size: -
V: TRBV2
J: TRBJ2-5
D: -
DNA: TGTGCCAGCAGAGGGGCAGGGGTACAAGAGACCCAGTACTTC
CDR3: CASRGAGVQETQYF